This record concerns one T cell receptor beta chain sequence. Its cognate antigen is unknown. The source of the sample is a study of T cell responses to AZD1222 COVID-19 vaccine. General study findings and limits: None of the repertoires were sampled until the peak T cell response had passed. Targets within unmutated variant regions were reportedly found for nearly half of spike-specific TCRs. Donors were mostly white British, more females; clonal diversity possibly underestimated.

Clones were read by immunoSEQ multiplex PCR, and TCRdb kept only the in-frame ones, dropping some. The profile shows 100,000 to 120,000 clones, roughly 88% of them singletons. Trimming pared 6 bases from V and 6 bases from J, leaving 14 bases between. Germline-derived CDR1 and CDR2 are KGHSH and LQKENI. This CDR3 region has 13 residues. The origin of this receptor is an adult who received the AZD1222 COVID-19 vaccine. The chain links TRBV18 to TRBJ1-2; TRBD1 is a possible D gene (5 bases). Source: peripheral blood, taken 28 days after the second AZD1222 dose. CDR3 nucleotide sequence: TGTGCCAGCTCTCTGGGGGTTGAGAATGGCTACACCTTC. Protein sequence: CASSLGVENGYTF.